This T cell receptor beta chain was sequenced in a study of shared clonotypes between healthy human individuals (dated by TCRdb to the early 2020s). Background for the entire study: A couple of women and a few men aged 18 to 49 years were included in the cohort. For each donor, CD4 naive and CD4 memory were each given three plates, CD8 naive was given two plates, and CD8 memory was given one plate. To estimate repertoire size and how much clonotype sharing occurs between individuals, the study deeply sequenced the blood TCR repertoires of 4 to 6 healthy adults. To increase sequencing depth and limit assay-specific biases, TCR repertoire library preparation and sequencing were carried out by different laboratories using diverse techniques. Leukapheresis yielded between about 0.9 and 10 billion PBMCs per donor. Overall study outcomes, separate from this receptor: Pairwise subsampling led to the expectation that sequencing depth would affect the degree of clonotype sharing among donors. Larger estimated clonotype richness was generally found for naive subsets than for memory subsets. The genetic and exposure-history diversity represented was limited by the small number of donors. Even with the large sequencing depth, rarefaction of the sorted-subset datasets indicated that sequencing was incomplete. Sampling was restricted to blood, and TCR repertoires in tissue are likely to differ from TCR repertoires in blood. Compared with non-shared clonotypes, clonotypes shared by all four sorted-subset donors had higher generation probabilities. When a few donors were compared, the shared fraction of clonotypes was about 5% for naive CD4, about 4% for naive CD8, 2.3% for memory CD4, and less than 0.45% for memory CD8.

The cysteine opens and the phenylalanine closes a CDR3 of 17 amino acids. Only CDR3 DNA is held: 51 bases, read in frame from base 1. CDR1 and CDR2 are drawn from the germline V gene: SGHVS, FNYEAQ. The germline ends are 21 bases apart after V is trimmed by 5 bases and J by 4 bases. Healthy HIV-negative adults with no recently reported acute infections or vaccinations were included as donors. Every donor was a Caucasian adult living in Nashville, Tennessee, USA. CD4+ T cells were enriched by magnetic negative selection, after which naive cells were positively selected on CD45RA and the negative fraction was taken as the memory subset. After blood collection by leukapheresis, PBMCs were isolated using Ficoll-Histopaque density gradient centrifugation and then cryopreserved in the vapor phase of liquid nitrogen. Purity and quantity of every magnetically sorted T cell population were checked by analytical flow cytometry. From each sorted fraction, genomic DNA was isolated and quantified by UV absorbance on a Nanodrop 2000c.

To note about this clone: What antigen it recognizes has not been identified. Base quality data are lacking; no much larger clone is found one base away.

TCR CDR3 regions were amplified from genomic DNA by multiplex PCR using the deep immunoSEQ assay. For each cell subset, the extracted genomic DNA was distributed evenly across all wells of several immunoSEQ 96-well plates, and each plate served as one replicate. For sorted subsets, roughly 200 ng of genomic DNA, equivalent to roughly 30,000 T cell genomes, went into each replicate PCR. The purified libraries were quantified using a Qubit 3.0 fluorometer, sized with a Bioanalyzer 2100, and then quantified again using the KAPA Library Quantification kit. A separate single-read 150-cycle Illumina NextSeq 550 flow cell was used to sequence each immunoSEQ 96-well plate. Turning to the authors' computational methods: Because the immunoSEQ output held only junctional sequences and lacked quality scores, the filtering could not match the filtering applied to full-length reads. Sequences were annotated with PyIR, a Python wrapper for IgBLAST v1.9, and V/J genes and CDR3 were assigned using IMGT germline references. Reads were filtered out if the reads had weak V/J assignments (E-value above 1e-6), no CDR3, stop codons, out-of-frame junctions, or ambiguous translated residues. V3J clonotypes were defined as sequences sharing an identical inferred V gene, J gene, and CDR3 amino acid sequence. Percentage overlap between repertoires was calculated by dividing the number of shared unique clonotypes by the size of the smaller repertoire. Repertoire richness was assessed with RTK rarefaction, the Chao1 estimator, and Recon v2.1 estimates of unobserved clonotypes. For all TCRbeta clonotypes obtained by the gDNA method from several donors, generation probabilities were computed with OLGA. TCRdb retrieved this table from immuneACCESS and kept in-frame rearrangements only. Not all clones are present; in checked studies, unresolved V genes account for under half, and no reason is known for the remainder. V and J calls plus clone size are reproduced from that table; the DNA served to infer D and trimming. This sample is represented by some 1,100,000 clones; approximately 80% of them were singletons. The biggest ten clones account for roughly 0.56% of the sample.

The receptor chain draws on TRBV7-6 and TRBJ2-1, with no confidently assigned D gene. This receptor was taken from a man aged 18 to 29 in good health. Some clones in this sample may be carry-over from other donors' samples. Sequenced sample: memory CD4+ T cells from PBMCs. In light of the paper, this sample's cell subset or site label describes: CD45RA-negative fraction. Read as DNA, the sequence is TGTGCCAGCAGCCATTGGTATAGAAACCCCCTATACAATGAGCAGTTCTTC. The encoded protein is CASSHWYRNPLYNEQFF.